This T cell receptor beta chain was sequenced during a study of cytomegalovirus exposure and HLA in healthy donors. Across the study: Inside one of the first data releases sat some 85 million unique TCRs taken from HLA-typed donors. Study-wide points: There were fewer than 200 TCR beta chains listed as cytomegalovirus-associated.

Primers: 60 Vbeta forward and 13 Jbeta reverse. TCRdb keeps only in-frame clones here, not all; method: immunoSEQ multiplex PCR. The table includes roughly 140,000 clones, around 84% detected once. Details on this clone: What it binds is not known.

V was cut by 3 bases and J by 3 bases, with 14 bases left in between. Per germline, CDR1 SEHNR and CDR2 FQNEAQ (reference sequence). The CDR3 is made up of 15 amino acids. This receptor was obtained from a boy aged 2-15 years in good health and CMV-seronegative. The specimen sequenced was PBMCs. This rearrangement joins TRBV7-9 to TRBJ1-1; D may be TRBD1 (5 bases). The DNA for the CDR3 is TGTGCCAGCAGCTTCCCATCGACGGGGGACACTGAAGCTTTCTTT. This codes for CASSFPSTGDTEAFF.